These 18 T cell receptor beta chains originate from one sample sequenced in a study of blood T cell repertoires in COVID-19 (dated by TCRdb to about 2020). Libraries were made using the immunoSEQ multiplex PCR assay. TCRdb provides this immuneACCESS table in a form limited to in-frame rearrangements. Some clones are lacking; in checked studies, under half of them reflect an unresolved V gene, and why the rest are absent is not known. For this sample the table gives around 230,000 clones, of which roughly nine tenths were detected only once. Roughly 0.69% of the sample is held by the ten biggest clonotypes. Sequencing input: peripheral blood. The receptors here all came from a man aged 40-49 years with acute or convalescent COVID-19.

V gene TRBV11-3 combines with J gene TRBJ2-3; 11 nucleotides align to TRBD2. After removal of 5 bases from V and 4 bases from J, the junction contained 8 bases not matched to a gene. This CDR3 is 16 amino acids long. Germline V gene data show CDR1 as SGHNT and CDR2 as YENEEA. The DNA of the CDR3 is TGTGCCAGCAGCATTAGCGGGAGGGCCGGGTCAGATACGCAGTATTTT. It is translated as CASSISGRAGSDTQYF.

The chain employs TRBV12-3 or TRBV12-4 and TRBJ2-3; no clear D gene. The CDR3 length is 12 residues. Between the trimmed V and J ends, which lost 7 bases and 6 bases, there was a span of 11 bases. As DNA, the CDR3 is TGTGCCAGCACCGTACAATGGGATACGCAGTATTTT. This encodes CASTVQWDTQYF.

This chain links TRBV6-6 with TRBJ1-6; 8 positions match TRBD1. Germline assignment: CDR1 MNHNY and CDR2 SVGAGI (reference sequence). The CDR3 contains 14 residues. V lost 8 bases and J lost 4; bases outside the gene matches: 4. CDR3 in DNA: TGTGCCAGCCGGGGACAGGTTTATAATTCACCCCTCCACTTT. Its translation is CASRGQVYNSPLHF.

V and J are TRBV27 and TRBJ2-3, with D possibly TRBD2 on 5 matching bases. Germline CDR1 MNHEY, CDR2 SMNVEV (reference sequence). CDR3 length: 14 residues. The V and J ends lost 10 bases and 0 bases respectively, with 14 bases between them. CDR3 protein: CATRVSLSTDTQYF. The DNA of the CDR3 is TGTGCCACGCGGGTGTCGTTAAGCACAGATACGCAGTATTTT.

The genes are TRBV13 and TRBJ2-3; TRBD2 aligns across 8 bases. Germline CDR1 and CDR2: PRHDT and FYEKMQ (reference sequence). The V gene end was trimmed by 2 bases and the J gene end by 1 base; junction bases not matched to a gene: 8. CDR3 length: 17 amino acids. CDR3 amino acids: CASSLSGGAGGTDTQYF. The CDR3 nucleotides read TGTGCCAGCAGCTTATCCGGGGGGGCCGGGGGCACAGATACGCAGTATTTT.

The rearrangement joins TRBV19 to TRBJ2-5; 9 positions agree with TRBD1. Losses at the gene ends were 5 bases for V and 4 bases for J; bases not matched to a gene: 11. Germline lookup yields CDR1 LNHDA and CDR2 SQIVND (reference sequence). The CDR3 extends over 16 amino acids. The CDR3 protein is CASSPGTGRIAETQYF. The CDR3 DNA reads as TGTGCCAGTAGTCCCGGGACAGGGCGGATCGCAGAGACCCAGTACTTC. Complete variable domain (other parts from reference TRBV19 and TRBJ2-5): DGGITQSPKYLFRKEGQNVTLSCEQNLNHDAMYWYRQDPGQGLRLIYYSQIVNDFQKGDIAEGYSVSREKKESFPLTVTSAQKNPTAFYLCASSPGTGRIAETQYFGPGTRLLVL.

This chain uses TRBV4-1 with TRBJ2-1; TRBD2 matches at 16 bases. CDR1 and CDR2 from the germline V gene are MGHRA and YSYEKL. After removal of 0 bases from V and 4 bases from J, the junction contained 3 bases not matched to a gene. This CDR3 is built from 18 residues. CDR3: CASSQEGTSGRGYNEQFF. The CDR3 DNA is TGCGCCAGCAGCCAAGAGGGGACTAGCGGGAGGGGATACAATGAGCAGTTCTTC.

V is TRBV11-2 and J is TRBJ2-3; D gene uncertain. Germline lookup yields CDR1 SGHAT and CDR2 FQNNGV. Deletions cut 5 bases from V and 0 bases from J, with 12 bases between. The CDR3 contains 15 residues. DNA of the CDR3: TGTGCCAGCAGCACGGCGGTCCTAAGCACAGATACGCAGTATTTT. Translated, it gives CASSTAVLSTDTQYF.

This sequence joins TRBV28 and TRBJ2-7; TRBD2 agrees at 7 bases. This CDR3 contains 16 residues. The trim removed 7 bases at V and 7 bases at J, leaving 19 bases unmatched. The germline V gene has CDR1 MDHEN and CDR2 SYDVKM. The CDR3 nucleotides are TGTGCCAGCACCCCCGGCCTGGCAGGGAGGGCCAGGGAGCAGTACTTC. This codes for CASTPGLAGRAREQYF.

The chain recombines TRBV7-6 with TRBJ1-4; perhaps TRBD1 as D (5 bases). V was trimmed by 0 bases and J by 3 bases, leaving 14 bases between them. The germline V gene encodes CDR1 SGHVS and CDR2 FNYEAQ. This CDR3 spans 17 amino acids. The CDR3 loop is CASSLANPGGANEKLFF. In DNA form, the CDR3 reads TGTGCCAGCAGCTTAGCCAATCCAGGAGGGGCTAATGAAAAACTGTTTTTT.

The CDR3 sequence: CASQNSGSPNQPQHF. In nucleotides, the CDR3 is TGTGCCAGCCAAAATTCAGGGTCCCCCAATCAGCCCCAGCATTTT. The V gene is TRBV28, the J gene TRBJ1-5; perhaps TRBD1 as D (5 bases). The germline V gene encodes CDR1 MDHEN and CDR2 SYDVKM. V lost 8 bases and J lost 3, with 17 bases in between. The CDR3 sequence is 15 residues long.

The gene calls are TRBV4-1 and TRBJ1-5, with TRBD1 as a possible D gene (5 bases). The germline V gene has CDR1 MGHRA and CDR2 YSYEKL. This CDR3 region has 15 residues. V dropped 2 bases and J dropped 6 bases, with 14 bases sitting between them. CDR3 in amino acids: CASSQSTGIGQPQHF. CDR3 bases: TGCGCCAGCAGCCAATCAACAGGCATCGGTCAGCCCCAGCATTTT.

This sequence joins TRBV27 and TRBJ1-2; a weak D match, TRBD1 (5 bases). CDR3 size: 13 residues. CDR1 MNHEY and CDR2 SMNVEV come from the germline V gene (reference sequence). V lost 0 bases and J lost 8, with 10 bases in between. The CDR3 is CASSLSGQWGYTF. DNA of the CDR3: TGTGCCAGCAGTTTATCGGGGCAGTGGGGCTACACCTTC.

This clone came up a few times. The chain carries TRBV5-1 and TRBJ2-1; the D is unclear. Trimming left V 4 bases short and J 0 bases short, with 5 bases between. This CDR3 contains 13 residues. CDR1 SGHRS and CDR2 YFSETQ come from the germline V gene. The CDR3 bases are TGCGCCAGCAGCCCCGGCTCCTACAATGAGCAGTTCTTC. It translates to CASSPGSYNEQFF.

The CDR3 spells CASSVDQGQPQHF. CDR3 nucleotide sequence: TGTGCCAGCAGCGTAGACCAGGGTCAGCCCCAGCATTTT. The chain has TRBV9 and TRBJ1-5, with D possibly TRBD1 on 5 matching bases. Germline CDR1 is SGDLS and CDR2 is YYNGEE. Trimming shortened V by 0 bases and J by 6 bases, and 7 bases separated the two germline ends. The CDR3 totals 13 residues.

The chain combines TRBV28 with TRBJ1-2, with D possibly matching TRBD1 (6 bases). Germline lookup yields CDR1 MDHEN and CDR2 SYDVKM. The CDR3 is 16 residues long. V shed 11 bases and J shed 5 bases, with 27 bases lying between them. The CDR3 DNA follows: TGTGCCGGACTGAGCACCCAGGGGAGCACCCCGTATGGCTACACCTTC. It is translated as CAGLSTQGSTPYGYTF.

The gene calls are TRBV9 and TRBJ1-3, with 7 positions matching TRBD1. Germline assignment: CDR1 SGDLS and CDR2 YYNGEE. Trimming removed 7 bases from V and 1 base from J; junction bases left unmatched: 5. This CDR3 contains 14 residues. The CDR3 is CASAETGSGNTIYF. The CDR3 DNA is TGTGCCAGCGCGGAGACAGGGTCTGGAAACACCATATATTTT.

This clone was recorded a few times. The rearrangement uses TRBV7-2 and TRBJ2-7; 8 bases are a match to TRBD1. The J segment lost 6 bases and the V segment lost 5 bases, leaving 3 bases of the junction unmatched. The length of the CDR3 is 12 residues. CDR1 and CDR2 (germline): SGHTA, FQGNSA. This chain's CDR3 is CASSRTGFEQYF. The CDR3 bases are TGTGCCAGCAGCCGGACAGGGTTCGAGCAGTACTTC.